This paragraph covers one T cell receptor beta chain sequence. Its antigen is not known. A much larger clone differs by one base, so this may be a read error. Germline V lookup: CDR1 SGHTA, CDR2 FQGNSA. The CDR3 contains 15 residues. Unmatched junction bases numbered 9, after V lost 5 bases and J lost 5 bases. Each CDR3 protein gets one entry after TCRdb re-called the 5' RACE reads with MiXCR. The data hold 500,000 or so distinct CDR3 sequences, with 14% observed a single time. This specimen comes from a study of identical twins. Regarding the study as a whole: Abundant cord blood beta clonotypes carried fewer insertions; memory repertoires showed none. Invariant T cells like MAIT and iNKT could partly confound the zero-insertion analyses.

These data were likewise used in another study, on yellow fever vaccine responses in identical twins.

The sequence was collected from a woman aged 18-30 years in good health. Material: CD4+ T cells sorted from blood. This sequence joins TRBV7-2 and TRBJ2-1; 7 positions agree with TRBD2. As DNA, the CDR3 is TGTGCCAGCAGCGCTCCTAGCCGGGGGGACAATGAGCAGTTCTTC. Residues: CASSAPSRGDNEQFF. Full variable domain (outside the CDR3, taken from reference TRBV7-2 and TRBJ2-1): GAGVSQSPSNKVTEKGKDVELRCDPISGHTALYWYRQSLGQGLEFLIYFQGNSAPDKSGLPSDRFSAERTGGSVSTLTIQRTQQEDSAVYLCASSAPSRGDNEQFFGPGTRLTVL.